The clone carrying this T cell receptor (beta chain) occurred many times. Its specificity is unknown. The record originates from a study of T-cell reconstitution after alpha-beta-depleted transplantation in children. Study-wide results and caveats: After transplant, high TCRbeta diversity at day 60 in some patients arose from surviving recipient T cells and thymic progenitors. T-cell counts and diversity were attributed mostly to newly produced T cells one year after transplant. About two months after transplant, alpha-beta T cells reportedly came from several hundred expanded graft clones.

Germline V CDR1 and CDR2: DFQATT, SNEGSKA (reference sequence). V was pared by 7 bases and J by 2 bases, with 12 bases between. This CDR3 comprises 13 residues. A library of TCRbeta sequences, prepared with unique molecular identifiers, was generated. TCRdb reprocessed the PCR reads with MiXCR, giving one entry per CDR3 protein. This sample has about 110,000 distinct CDR3 sequences, with approximately 6% found just once. The rearrangement links TRBV20-1 to TRBJ1-5; D gene unclear. The receptor was derived from a male patient between 2 and 10 years old who had a stem cell transplant for acute lymphoblastic leukemia, so the T cells may come from the graft donor. The sample consisted of PBMCs, mostly from graft donor cells, taken 360 days after TCRalphabeta/CD19-depleted stem cell transplant. Here the CDR3 reads CSVKDPGNQPQHF. CDR3 nucleotide sequence: TGCAGTGTTAAGGACCCGGGCAATCAGCCCCAGCATTTT.